Listed here are 9 T cell receptor beta chains from one sample, sequenced in a study of vaccination and CD4 T cells after COVID-19. Treatment described: roughly 11-day PBMC culture with coronavirus spike peptide pools or control peptides (ViraFEST assay). For these TCRs, the target antigens are not known. The Oncomine TCR Beta short-read assay generated sequence data from the DNA of cultured CD4+ T cells. MiXCR was run by TCRdb on the PCR reads, yielding one entry per CDR3 protein. The table has 20,000 to 25,000 distinct CDR3 sequences, roughly two fifths seen once. Sequencing was performed on CD4+ T cells from blood, cultured in vitro, taken before SARS-CoV-2 vaccination. These receptors were obtained from a human donor who had recovered from COVID-19.

V usage is TRBV7-9 and J usage is TRBJ1-2; D remains ambiguous. Trimming pared 2 bases from V and 0 bases from J, leaving 10 bases between. The germline CDR1 and CDR2 sequences are SEHNR and FQNEAQ (reference sequence). The CDR3 runs to 15 residues. The CDR3 reads CASSLLGHSNYGYTF. CDR3 DNA: TGTGCCAGCAGCTTATTAGGGCATTCTAACTATGGCTACACCTTC.

This sequence joins TRBV20-1 and TRBJ2-2; TRBD1 is a possible D gene (5 bases). CDR1 is DFQATT and CDR2 is SNEGSKA in the germline V gene (reference sequence). Trimming took off 2 bases at V and 5 bases at J, with 18 bases between the two ends. This CDR3 is 16 amino acids long. The CDR3: CSARSWGPLETGELFF. CDR3 bases: TGCAGTGCTAGAAGTTGGGGCCCTTTAGAAACCGGGGAGCTGTTTTTT.

This chain uses TRBV20-1 with TRBJ1-6; no firm D call. The V gene's germline CDR1 is DFQATT and CDR2 SNEGSKA (reference sequence). The CDR3 sequence is 15 residues long. V lost 1 base and J lost 7, with 14 bases in between. CDR3 amino acids: CSARVKGQANSPLHF. The CDR3, as DNA: TGCAGTGCTAGAGTAAAGGGTCAGGCCAATTCACCCCTCCACTTT.

This clonotype was observed a few times. The chain couples TRBV15 to TRBJ1-1; D is undetermined. The germline V gene has CDR1 LNHNV and CDR2 YYDKDF (reference sequence). The CDR3 is 14 residues long. V was pared by 0 bases and J by 6 bases, with 11 bases between. In DNA, the CDR3 is TGTGCCACCAGCAGAGAGTCGGGGTTCTCTGAAGCTTTCTTT. Its protein product is CATSRESGFSEAFF.

This clonotype was picked up a small number of times. The chain carries TRBV2 and TRBJ2-1; D unclear. CDR3 size: 15 residues. V lost 3 bases to trimming and J lost 3 bases, with 12 bases between them. From germline, CDR1 is SNHLY and CDR2 FYNNEI. CDR3 DNA sequence: TGTGCCAGCAGTGAGGCAACGGCTAGCTACAATGAGCAGTTCTTC. Translated: CASSEATASYNEQFF.

V and J are TRBV5-6 and TRBJ2-2; 8 nucleotides align to TRBD1. Germline CDR1 and CDR2: SGHDT and YYEEEE. This CDR3 is 15 amino acids long. The junction had 3 bases not matched to a gene; V was cut back by 1 base and J by 4 bases. This CDR3 reads CASSLTGGRTGELFF. The CDR3 DNA reads TGTGCCAGCAGCTTGACAGGGGGGCGCACCGGGGAGCTGTTTTTT.

The chain has TRBV20-1 and TRBJ1-1; D may be TRBD1 (6 bases). The CDR3 contains 16 residues. V gave up 6 bases and J gave up 1 base, with 21 bases separating them. CDR1 DFQATT and CDR2 SNEGSKA come from the germline V gene (reference sequence). CDR3 sequence reads: CSAHPRGGMANTEAFF. CDR3 in DNA: TGCAGTGCCCACCCAAGGGGGGGCATGGCGAACACTGAAGCTTTCTTT.

This clonotype counts as medium-sized. This chain connects TRBV6-1 to TRBJ1-2; maybe TRBD1 (6 bases). The CDR3 has 16 residues. The germline V and J ends were trimmed by 3 bases and 3 bases, with 17 bases remaining between them. The germline V gene encodes CDR1 MNHNS and CDR2 SASEGT. This CDR3 is CASSDRDRILYYGYTF. In DNA, the CDR3 is TGTGCCAGCAGTGACAGAGACAGGATCCTCTACTATGGCTACACCTTC.

This clonotype has just a few counts. The chain couples TRBV20-1 to TRBJ2-2; 9 bases fit TRBD2. Looked up from germline, CDR1 is DFQATT and CDR2 is SNEGSKA (reference sequence). The CDR3 consists of 16 residues. The J segment lost 4 bases and the V segment lost 2 bases, leaving 8 bases of the junction unmatched. The CDR3 spells CSARSLLAGATGELFF. The CDR3 region has the DNA TGCAGTGCTAGAAGCCTACTAGCGGGTGCCACCGGGGAGCTGTTTTTT.